Below are 14 T cell receptor beta chains sequenced from a single sample in a study of regulatory T cells in long-lasting Graves disease. Indicated time point: newly diagnosed GD, antithyroid drugs for less than 3 months. RNA extracted from PBMCs served as the sequencing template. With iRepertoire HTBI primers and Arm-PCR of CDR3 regions, TCR beta libraries were built. In TCRdb, the multiplex PCR reads were re-called with MiXCR into one record per CDR3 protein. The repertoire includes about half a million distinct CDR3 sequences, about 12% of them detected once, and around 9.3% sits in the top ten. These data also featured in a second study, about T cells in Graves' hyperthyroidism and ophthalmopathy.

The sequenced sample was peripheral blood mononuclear cells (PBMCs), obtained at new diagnosis, from a patient treated with antithyroid drugs. The receptors were gathered from a woman aged 25 to 39 with Graves disease.

In its sample, this clonotype was seen a few times. A much larger clone lies one base from this, so it may be a read error. The chain recombines TRBV6-2 or TRBV6-3 with TRBJ2-7; D is unclear. Trimming shortened V by 4 bases and J by 4 bases, and 14 bases separated the two germline ends. This CDR3 has 14 residues. The germline gives CDR1 MNHEY, CDR2 SVGEGT. The CDR3 region has the DNA TGTGCCAGCAGTTGCGAAATTGGCCCATACGAGCAGTACTTC. Translated: CASSCEIGPYEQYF.

On this clonotype: A read error is likely here: a far larger clone is one base away. This chain links TRBV11-3 with TRBJ2-7, with D possibly TRBD2 on 5 matching bases. Germline V CDR1 and CDR2: SGHNT, YENEEA. V shed 0 bases and J shed 6 bases, with 12 bases lying between them. This CDR3 comprises 14 residues. CDR3 amino acids: CASSLDRGPCEQYF. The CDR3 DNA sequence: TGTGCCAGCAGCTTAGACCGGGGTCCCTGCGAGCAGTACTTC.

This clonotype was observed a few times. V gene TRBV6-5 combines with J gene TRBJ2-4, with D tentatively TRBD2 (5 bases). The V gene's germline CDR1 is MNHEY and CDR2 SVGAGI. Deletions cut 2 bases from V and 7 bases from J, with 9 bases between. The CDR3 is 13 amino acids. CDR3 in amino acids: CASSYGSGNIQYF. CDR3 sequence (DNA): TGTGCCAGCAGTTACGGGAGCGGCAACATTCAGTACTTC.

The genes are TRBV10-2 and TRBJ1-5, with no clear D. V was cut by 2 bases and J by 4 bases, with 6 bases left in between. The V gene's germline CDR1 is WSHSY and CDR2 SAAADI. The CDR3 runs to 13 residues. The CDR3 here is CASSENRNQPQHF. CDR3 coding DNA: TGCGCCAGCAGTGAGAACCGTAATCAGCCCCAGCATTTT.

This clonotype was recorded a few times. In nucleotides, the CDR3 is TGTGCCAGCAGCTCTAAATCCGGGACTAGCCGCTACAATGAGCAGTTCTTC. This codes for CASSSKSGTSRYNEQFF. The rearrangement joins TRBV5-6 to TRBJ2-1; 9 bases agree with TRBD2. Germline V lookup: CDR1 SGHDT, CDR2 YYEEEE. Losses at the gene ends were 3 bases for V and 3 bases for J; bases not matched to a gene: 10. The CDR3 loop spans 17 amino acids.

The genes are TRBV5-1 and TRBJ2-5; perhaps TRBD1 as D (6 bases). Germline values: CDR1 SGHRS, CDR2 YFSETQ. This CDR3 has 14 amino acids. V was trimmed by 4 bases and J by 5 bases, leaving 15 bases between them. Written as DNA, the CDR3 is TGCGCCAGCAGCACACAGGGTAGAGGGGAGACCCAGTACTTC. Protein sequence: CASSTQGRGETQYF.

The chain links TRBV30 to TRBJ1-5; 7 nucleotides agree with TRBD1. V lost 3 bases, J lost 0 bases, and 2 bases stayed unmatched. The CDR3 is 14 amino acids. The V gene's germline CDR1 is GTSNPN and CDR2 SVGIG (reference sequence). The CDR3 loop is CAWRRTGSNQPQHF. CDR3 bases: TGTGCCTGGAGGAGGACAGGTAGCAATCAGCCCCAGCATTTT.

V is TRBV15 and J is TRBJ1-1, with D possibly matching TRBD1 (6 bases). The V end was cut by 6 bases, the J end by 0 bases, with 32 bases between. CDR3 length: 21 amino acids. The germline V gene has CDR1 LNHNV and CDR2 YYDKDF (reference sequence). The CDR3 here is CATSIAPLTGYRVEMNTEAFF. CDR3 coding DNA: TGTGCCACCAGTATAGCTCCCTTAACAGGGTATCGTGTGGAGATGAACACTGAAGCTTTCTTT.

There are many counts of this clonotype. The chain recombines TRBV2 with TRBJ1-1; D is possibly TRBD1 (6 bases). The germline V gene encodes CDR1 SNHLY and CDR2 FYNNEI. V lost 6 bases, J lost 1 base, and 15 bases lay in between. The CDR3 consists of 15 residues. In nucleotides, the CDR3 is TGTGCCAGCAGCGTACAGGGTCCTACGAACACTGAAGCTTTCTTT. It yields the protein CASSVQGPTNTEAFF.

The sample holds a few counts of this clonotype. The junction departs from germline at one end; a sequencing error may be responsible. The CDR3 nucleotides read TGCGCCAGCAGCCAAATGACAGGAAGCACAGATACGCAGTATTTT. Residues: CASSQMTGSTDTQYF. This chain links TRBV11-2 with TRBJ2-3, with D perhaps matching TRBD1 (6 bases). The germline V gene encodes CDR1 SGHAT and CDR2 FQNNGV. The CDR3 sequence is 15 residues long.

This clonotype was seen a few times. One end of the junction is discordant with germline, which a read error may explain. The rearrangement uses TRBV27 and TRBJ2-7; D remains ambiguous. CDR1 is MNHEY and CDR2 is SMNVEV in the germline V gene (reference sequence). The CDR3 is made up of 13 amino acids. The CDR3 sequence is CACSFGVLGEQYF. The CDR3 bases are TGTGCCTGCAGTTTTGGCGTTTTGGGCGAGCAGTACTTC.

This clonotype was counted only a few times. The rearrangement links TRBV19 to TRBJ2-4; a weak D match, TRBD2 (7 bases). CDR3 size: 14 residues. Germline loops: CDR1 LNHDA, CDR2 SQIVND (reference sequence). The germline V and J ends were trimmed by 7 bases and 2 bases, with 12 bases remaining between them. Here the CDR3 DNA reads TGTGCCAGTACCTCGCGGGGGCCCAAAAACATTCAGTACTTC. Translated, it gives CASTSRGPKNIQYF. Full variable domain (outside the CDR3, taken from reference TRBV19 and TRBJ2-4): DGGITQSPKYLFRKEGQNVTLSCEQNLNHDAMYWYRQDPGQGLRLIYYSQIVNDFQKGDIAEGYSVSREKKESFPLTVTSAQKNPTAFYLCASTSRGPKNIQYFGAGTRLSVL.

With regard to this clonotype: This sequence may be a read error, since a much larger clone differs from it by one base. The missing conserved phenylalanine or tryptophan at the end of this CDR3 makes a read error likely. Because the CDR3's place on the DNA is in doubt, the DNA is left out and the CDR3 is given as listed by TCRdb. The chain combines TRBV5-1 with TRBJ2-3; the tabulated D call, TRBD2, remains unverified against the DNA. Per the germline V gene, CDR1 is SGHRS and CDR2 is YFSETQ. The CDR3 contains 15 residues when both ends are counted. The CDR3 spells CASSFPGSGIYEQYS.

The rearrangement links TRBV10-3 to TRBJ1-1; 8 positions agree with TRBD1. CDR3 length equals 13 residues. Trimming cost V 4 bases and J 7 bases; bases outside gene matches: 5. Germline V gives CDR1 ENHRY, CDR2 SYGVKD. The CDR3 sequence is CAISATGGVEAFF. In DNA form, the CDR3 reads TGTGCCATCAGTGCCACAGGGGGGGTTGAAGCTTTCTTT.